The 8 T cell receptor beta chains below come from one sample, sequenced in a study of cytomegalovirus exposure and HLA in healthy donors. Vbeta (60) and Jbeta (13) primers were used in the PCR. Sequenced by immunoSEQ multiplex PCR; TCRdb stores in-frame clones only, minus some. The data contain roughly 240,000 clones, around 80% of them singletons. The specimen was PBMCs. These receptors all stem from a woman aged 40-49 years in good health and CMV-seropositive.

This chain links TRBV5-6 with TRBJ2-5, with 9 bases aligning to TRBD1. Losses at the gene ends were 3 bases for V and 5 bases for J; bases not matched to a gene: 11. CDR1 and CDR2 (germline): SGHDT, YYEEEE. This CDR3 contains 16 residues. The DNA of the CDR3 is TGTGCCAGCAGCTCCGTTGACAGGGGGTTCGGGGAGACCCAGTACTTC. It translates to CASSSVDRGFGETQYF.

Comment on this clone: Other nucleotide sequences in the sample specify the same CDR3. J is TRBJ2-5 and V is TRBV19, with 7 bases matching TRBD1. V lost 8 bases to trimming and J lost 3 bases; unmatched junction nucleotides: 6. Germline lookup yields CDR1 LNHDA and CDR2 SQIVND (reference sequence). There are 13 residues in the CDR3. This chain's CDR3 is CASSRDREETQYF. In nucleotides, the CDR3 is TGTGCCAGTTCCAGGGACAGAGAAGAGACCCAGTACTTC.

The CDR3 sequence: CASSPTSGASTDTQYF. Here the CDR3 DNA reads TGTGCCAGCAGCCCGACTAGCGGGGCTAGCACAGATACGCAGTATTTT. The chain uses TRBV5-5 and TRBJ2-3, with TRBD2 matching 11 bases. The CDR3 is 16 amino acids. Per the germline V gene, CDR1 is SGHKS and CDR2 is YYEKEE (reference sequence). Trimming cost V 4 bases and J 0 bases; bases outside gene matches: 4. The full variable domain, in which reference TRBV5-5 and TRBJ2-3 provide the parts outside the CDR3, is DAGVTQSPTHLIKTRGQQVTLRCSPISGHKSVSWYQQVLGQGPQFIFQYYEKEERGRGNFPDRFSARQFPNYSSELNVNALLLGDSALYLCASSPTSGASTDTQYFGPGTRLTVL.

In DNA form, the CDR3 reads TGTGCCTGGAGGGAACAGGGAACCTACGAGCAGTACTTC. Translation: CAWREQGTYEQYF. The V call is TRBV30, the J call TRBJ2-7, with a tentative D call TRBD1 (6 bases). The germline V gene encodes CDR1 GTSNPN and CDR2 SVGIG (reference sequence). Trimming took off 3 bases at V and 2 bases at J, with 11 bases between the two ends. This CDR3 has 13 amino acids.

In DNA, the CDR3 is TGTGCCAGCAGCCTTGGGGGGACTGCCCCTGGCAATGAGCAGTTCTTC. It translates to CASSLGGTAPGNEQFF. The rearrangement links TRBV5-4 to TRBJ2-1, with D perhaps TRBD2 (6 bases). Germline V gene sequence: CDR1 SGHNT, CDR2 YYREEE (reference sequence). Trimming shortened V by 4 bases and J by 6 bases, and 20 bases separated the two germline ends. This CDR3 contains 16 residues.

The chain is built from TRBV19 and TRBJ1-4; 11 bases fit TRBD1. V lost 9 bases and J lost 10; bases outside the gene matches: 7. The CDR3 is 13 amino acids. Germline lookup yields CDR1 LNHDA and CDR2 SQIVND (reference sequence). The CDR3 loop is CASSGTGGGKLFF. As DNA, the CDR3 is TGTGCCAGCTCCGGGACAGGGGGGGGAAAACTGTTTTTT. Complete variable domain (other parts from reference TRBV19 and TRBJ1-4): DGGITQSPKYLFRKEGQNVTLSCEQNLNHDAMYWYRQDPGQGLRLIYYSQIVNDFQKGDIAEGYSVSREKKESFPLTVTSAQKNPTAFYLCASSGTGGGKLFFGSGTQLSVL.

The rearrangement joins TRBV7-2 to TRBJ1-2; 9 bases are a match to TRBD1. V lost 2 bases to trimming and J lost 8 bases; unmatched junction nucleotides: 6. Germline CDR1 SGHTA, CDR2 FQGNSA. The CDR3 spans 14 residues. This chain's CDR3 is CASSLYWTGDGYTF. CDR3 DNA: TGTGCCAGCAGCTTATACTGGACAGGGGACGGCTACACCTTC.

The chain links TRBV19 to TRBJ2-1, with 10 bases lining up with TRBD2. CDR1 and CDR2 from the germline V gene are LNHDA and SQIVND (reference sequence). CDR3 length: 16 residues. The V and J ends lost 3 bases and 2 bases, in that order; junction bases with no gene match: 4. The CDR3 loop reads CASSILSGGAYNEQFF. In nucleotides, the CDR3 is TGTGCCAGTAGTATCCTGAGCGGGGGGGCCTACAATGAGCAGTTCTTC.